This T cell receptor (beta chain) was sequenced during a study of T cell changes during pregnancy in multiple sclerosis. Germline CDR1 MNHEY, CDR2 SMNVEV (reference sequence). The length of the CDR3 is 13 residues. Trimming shortened V by 4 bases and J by 6 bases, and 13 bases separated the two germline ends. The method was immunoSEQ multiplex PCR; TCRdb's version includes in-frame clones alone and lacks a portion of them. Of 26,000 or so clones listed, 89% were seen once; the top ten hold roughly 17%. Source: CD8+ T cells from peripheral blood mononuclear cells, taken in the second trimester of pregnancy. V is TRBV27 and J is TRBJ2-7; D perhaps matches TRBD1 (6 bases). This clonotype originated in a female donor with multiple sclerosis, enrolled in a pregnancy study. The CDR3, as DNA: TGTGCCAGCAGTTACACAGGGTCCCCCGAGCAGTACTTC. It yields the protein CASSYTGSPEQYF.